This passage covers 22 T cell receptor beta chains from one sample sequenced in a study of T cells after yellow fever vaccination. TCRdb re-called the 5' RACE reads with MiXCR, one entry per CDR3 protein. The table lists 620,000 or so distinct CDR3 sequences, around 17% of them singletons. The sequencing here drew on PBMCs, taken 4 to 5 days after the first yellow fever vaccination. The source of these receptors is a young man who received the YFV17D yellow fever vaccine.

This sequence joins TRBV19 and TRBJ2-3; D ambiguous. V dropped 1 base and J dropped 5 bases, with 7 bases sitting between them. CDR3 size: 13 residues. Germline-derived CDR1 and CDR2 are LNHDA and SQIVND (reference sequence). The CDR3 loop reads CASSIVPEDTQYF. CDR3 DNA: TGTGCCAGTAGTATAGTCCCGGAAGATACGCAGTATTTT.

This clonotype occurred a few times. CDR3: CATARLAEQYV. CDR3 DNA: TGTGCCACAGCCCGTTTGGCCGAGCAGTACGTC. The genes are TRBV2 and TRBJ2-7; D gene ambiguous. Germline V CDR1 and CDR2: SNHLY, FYNNEI. Deletions cut 10 bases from V and 6 bases from J, with 13 bases between. The CDR3 runs to 11 residues.

This clonotype was observed a handful of times. This chain joins TRBV4-3 and TRBJ1-1, with D perhaps matching TRBD1 (5 bases). The ends were cut back, 0 bases at V and 7 bases at J, with 9 bases in the middle. Germline-derived CDR1 and CDR2 are LGHNA and YSLEER. The CDR3 consists of 13 residues. The CDR3 nucleotides read TGCGCCAGCAGCCAAGAATTGCAGGGTGAAGCTTTCTTT. It encodes CASSQELQGEAFF.

This chain joins TRBV12-3 or TRBV12-4 and TRBJ1-2, with 9 bases matching TRBD1. CDR3 length: 14 residues. The V gene end was trimmed by 7 bases and the J gene end by 5 bases; junction bases not matched to a gene: 8. Written as DNA, the CDR3 is TGTGCCAGCAAACCGCCGGGACAGGGATATGGCTACACCTTC. It specifies CASKPPGQGYGYTF.

The V call is TRBV28, the J call TRBJ2-5, with no clear D. This CDR3 has 13 residues. The V end was cut by 7 bases, the J end by 3 bases, with 12 bases between. Germline assignment: CDR1 MDHEN and CDR2 SYDVKM. The CDR3 is CASIGRTKETQYF. CDR3 DNA: TGTGCCAGCATAGGCAGGACGAAAGAGACCCAGTACTTC.

This clonotype was detected a few times. The chain joins TRBV6-5 to TRBJ1-4; D uncertain. Germline CDR1 and CDR2: MNHEY and SVGAGI. Deletions cut 6 bases from V and 8 bases from J, with 10 bases between. The CDR3 runs to 12 residues. The CDR3, as DNA: TGTGCCAGCAGAGGGTCCTGGGAAAAACTGTTTTTT. It is translated as CASRGSWEKLFF.

This clonotype was recorded a few times. The chain employs TRBV3-1 and TRBJ2-2, with D possibly being TRBD2 (6 bases). Germline V gives CDR1 LGHDT, CDR2 YNNKEL (reference sequence). This CDR3 has 15 residues. The germline V and J ends were trimmed by 6 bases and 7 bases, with 18 bases remaining between them. The DNA of the CDR3 is TGTGCCAGCAGTCGGATCACGGGGGTCGTCGGGGAGCTGTTTTTT. Amino acids: CASSRITGVVGELFF. The complete variable domain, with remaining parts taken from reference TRBV3-1 and TRBJ2-2, reads DTAVSQTPKYLVTQMGNDKSIKCEQNLGHDTMYWYKQDSKKFLKIMFSYNNKELIINETVPNRFSPKSPDKAHLNLHINSLELGDSAVYFCASSRITGVVGELFFGEGSRLTVL.

This chain connects TRBV5-4 to TRBJ2-2, with 7 nucleotides matching TRBD1. Unmatched junction bases numbered 11, after V lost 9 bases and J lost 6 bases. The CDR3 runs 14 residues. Germline V CDR1 and CDR2: SGHNT, YYREEE (reference sequence). The DNA for the CDR3 is TGTGCCACCACCCCTGTAGGGGGCTCCGGGGAGCTGTTTTTT. Its protein is CATTPVGGSGELFF.

This clonotype has at least ten counts. The chain has TRBV7-2 and TRBJ2-1; 11 bases map to TRBD2. Per the germline V gene, CDR1 is SGHTA and CDR2 is FQGNSA. The CDR3 length is 15 residues. J lost 3 bases, V lost 6 bases, and 4 bases had no gene match. The DNA of the CDR3 is TGTGCCAGCAGTCCTAGCGGGGGGCTCTACAATGAGCAGTTCTTC. Translating gives CASSPSGGLYNEQFF. Complete variable domain (other parts from reference TRBV7-2 and TRBJ2-1): GAGVSQSPSNKVTEKGKDVELRCDPISGHTALYWYRQSLGQGLEFLIYFQGNSAPDKSGLPSDRFSAERTGGSVSTLTIQRTQQEDSAVYLCASSPSGGLYNEQFFGPGTRLTVL.

The chain joins TRBV27 to TRBJ2-6; TRBD1 might be the D (6 bases). Germline CDR1 is MNHEY and CDR2 is SMNVEV (reference sequence). CDR3 length equals 19 residues. V was cut by 3 bases and J by 0 bases, with 18 bases left in between. CDR3 amino acids: CASSLEGQRLSSGANVLTF. DNA of the CDR3: TGTGCCAGCAGTTTGGAAGGACAGCGGTTGAGCTCTGGGGCCAACGTCCTGACTTTC.

In its sample, this clonotype was seen a few times. V is TRBV5-1 and J is TRBJ1-4; D remains unclear. Germline CDR1 and CDR2: SGHRS and YFSETQ. The V end was cut by 1 base, the J end by 3 bases, with 10 bases between. The CDR3 totals 15 residues. This CDR3 is CASSLFAGANEKLFF. The CDR3 region has the DNA TGCGCCAGCAGCTTGTTTGCCGGGGCTAATGAAAAACTGTTTTTT.

This clonotype was found a few times. The chain has TRBV7-9 and TRBJ2-7; D remains unclear. The germline CDR1 and CDR2 sequences are SEHNR and FQNEAQ (reference sequence). The CDR3 runs 12 residues. Trimming removed 1 base from V and 6 bases from J, with 7 bases in between. This CDR3 is CASSLVSLEQYF. The CDR3 nucleotides read TGTGCCAGCAGCTTAGTCTCCCTCGAGCAGTACTTC.

V and J are TRBV7-9 and TRBJ1-4, with a possible D match to TRBD1 (5 bases). V lost 5 bases, J lost 5 bases, and 12 bases lay in between. There are 14 residues in the CDR3. The germline CDR1 and CDR2 sequences are SEHNR and FQNEAQ (reference sequence). The CDR3 region is CASSGQEGNEKLFF. The CDR3 region has the DNA TGTGCCAGCAGCGGACAAGAAGGGAATGAAAAACTGTTTTTT.

The chain links TRBV4-3 to TRBJ1-2, with D tentatively TRBD1 (5 bases). The germline V and J ends were trimmed by 4 bases and 4 bases, with 13 bases remaining between them. In germline, CDR1 is LGHNA, CDR2 YSLEER. The CDR3 has 14 residues. The DNA of the CDR3 is TGCGCCAGCAGCCTGAGGGGAGGAACCTATGGCTACACCTTC. This codes for CASSLRGGTYGYTF.

The chain is built from TRBV7-6 and TRBJ2-5; 11 bases line up with TRBD1. CDR3 length: 16 residues. The germline CDR1 and CDR2 sequences are SGHVS and FNYEAQ. With 2 bases clipped from V and 5 bases from J, the junction kept 7 bases outside the gene matches. The CDR3 spells CASSLRTGGFGETQYF. The CDR3 coding sequence is TGTGCCAGCAGCTTAAGGACAGGGGGCTTCGGGGAGACCCAGTACTTC.

This clonotype showed up just a few times. This chain joins TRBV12-3 or TRBV12-4 and TRBJ1-2; D not resolved. With 7 bases removed from V and 3 bases from J, the gap between germline ends came to 15 bases. CDR3 size: 14 residues. The CDR3 spells CASNQTPSHYGYTF. The CDR3, as DNA: TGTGCCAGCAACCAGACGCCGTCACACTATGGCTACACCTTC.

The genes are TRBV5-4 and TRBJ2-1; D perhaps matches TRBD1 (5 bases). The CDR3 totals 17 residues. The V and J ends lost 4 bases and 3 bases respectively, with 20 bases between them. CDR1 and CDR2 from the germline V gene are SGHNT and YYREEE (reference sequence). CDR3 sequence reads: CASSHNRGPTDYNEQFF. CDR3 nucleotides: TGTGCCAGCAGCCACAATAGGGGCCCGACAGACTACAATGAGCAGTTCTTC.

This clonotype has just a few counts. The chain is built from TRBV5-6 and TRBJ1-6; D perhaps matches TRBD1 (5 bases). This CDR3 is 16 amino acids long. CDR1 is SGHDT, CDR2 YYEEEE, per germline. V was trimmed by 0 bases and J by 3 bases, leaving 10 bases between them. CDR3 sequence: CASSLEPRVYNSPLHF. The CDR3, as DNA: TGTGCCAGCAGCTTGGAGCCCAGGGTCTATAATTCACCCCTCCACTTT.

This rearrangement joins TRBV27 to TRBJ1-6; the match to TRBD1 covers 7 bases. With V trimmed by 6 bases and J by 7 bases, 6 bases remained unmatched. CDR1 MNHEY and CDR2 SMNVEV come from the germline V gene (reference sequence). The CDR3 runs to 14 residues. CDR3 loop: CASRMGQINSPLHF. CDR3 nucleotide sequence: TGTGCCAGCAGGATGGGACAGATAAATTCACCCCTCCACTTT.

Of note for this clonotype: This may come from a read error, since a much larger clone is one base off. This sequence joins TRBV20-1 and TRBJ1-5, with 7 bases identical to TRBD1. The CDR3 totals 14 residues. Per the germline V gene, CDR1 is DFQATT and CDR2 is SNEGSKA (reference sequence). The CDR3 DNA reads TGCTGTGCTAGAGAACAGGGGCCCAATCAGCCCCAGCATTTT. It is translated as CCAREQGPNQPQHF.

Only a few counts were recorded for this clonotype. The chain has TRBV15 and TRBJ1-1, with a possible D match to TRBD1 (5 bases). V was shortened by 5 bases and J by 5 bases, with 15 bases between the two germline ends. Looked up from germline, CDR1 is LNHNV and CDR2 is YYDKDF (reference sequence). This CDR3 is built from 14 residues. This chain's CDR3 is CATSGTGPGTEAFF. The CDR3 bases are TGTGCCACCAGCGGGACGGGGCCAGGGACTGAAGCTTTCTTT.

This clonotype was detected ten times or more. V gene TRBV4-3 combines with J gene TRBJ1-3; D possibly corresponds to TRBD1 (6 bases). CDR3 length equals 18 residues. The germline gives CDR1 LGHNA, CDR2 YSLEER. The germline V and J ends were trimmed by 1 base and 0 bases, with 16 bases remaining between them. The CDR3 protein is CASSQGAGQLTSGNTIYF. The DNA of the CDR3 is TGCGCCAGCAGCCAAGGAGCTGGACAGCTAACCTCTGGAAACACCATATATTTT.